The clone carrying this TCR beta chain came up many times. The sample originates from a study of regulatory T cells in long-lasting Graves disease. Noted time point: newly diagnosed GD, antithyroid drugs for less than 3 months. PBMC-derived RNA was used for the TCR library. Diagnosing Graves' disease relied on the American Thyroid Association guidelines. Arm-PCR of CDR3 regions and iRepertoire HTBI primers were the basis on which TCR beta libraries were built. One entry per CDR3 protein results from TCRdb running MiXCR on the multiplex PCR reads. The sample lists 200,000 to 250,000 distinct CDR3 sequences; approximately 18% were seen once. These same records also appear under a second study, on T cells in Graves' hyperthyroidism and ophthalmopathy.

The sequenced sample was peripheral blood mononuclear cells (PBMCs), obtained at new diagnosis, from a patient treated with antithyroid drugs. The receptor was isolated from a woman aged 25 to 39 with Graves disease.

CDR3 amino acids: CASSFGTSGGGGNEQFF. CDR3 DNA: TGTGCCAGCAGTTTTGGGACTAGCGGGGGGGGGGGCAATGAGCAGTTCTTC. The rearrangement joins TRBV28 to TRBJ2-1; 16 bases are shared with TRBD2. The CDR3 length is 17 residues. J gave up 6 bases and V 3 bases, and 5 bases lay outside the gene matches. Germline V lookup: CDR1 MDHEN, CDR2 SYDVKM.